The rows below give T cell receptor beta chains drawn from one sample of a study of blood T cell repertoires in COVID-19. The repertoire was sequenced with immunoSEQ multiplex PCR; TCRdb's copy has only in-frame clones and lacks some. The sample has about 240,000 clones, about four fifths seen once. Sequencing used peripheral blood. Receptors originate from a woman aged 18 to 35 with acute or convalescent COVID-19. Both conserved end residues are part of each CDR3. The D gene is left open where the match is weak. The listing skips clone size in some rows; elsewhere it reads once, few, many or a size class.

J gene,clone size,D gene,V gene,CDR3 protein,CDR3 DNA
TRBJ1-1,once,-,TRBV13,CASSEGMGNTEAFF,TGTGCCAGCAGCGAGGGAATGGGGAACACTGAAGCTTTCTTT
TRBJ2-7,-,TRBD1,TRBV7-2,CASSATGTSEQYF,TGTGCCAGCAGCGCGACAGGGACCTCCGAGCAGTACTTC
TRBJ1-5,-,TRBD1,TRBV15,CATSRGQGSVQPQHF,TGTGCCACCAGCAGAGGACAGGGAAGCGTTCAGCCCCAGCATTTT
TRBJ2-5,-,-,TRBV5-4,CASSLWGDSQETQYF,TGTGCCAGCAGCCTATGGGGGGATTCACAAGAGACCCAGTACTTC
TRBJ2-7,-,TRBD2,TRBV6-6,CASSGGRRVDEQYF,TGTGCCAGCAGTGGCGGGAGACGCGTCGACGAGCAGTACTTC
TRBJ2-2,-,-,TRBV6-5,CASTISRGRTGELFF,TGTGCCAGCACCATTTCCCGGGGGAGGACCGGGGAGCTGTTTTTT
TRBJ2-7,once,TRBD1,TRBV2,CASSDGQGNYEQYF,TGTGCCAGCAGTGATGGACAGGGAAACTACGAGCAGTACTTC
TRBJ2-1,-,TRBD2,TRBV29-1,CSVRAGGEVNEQFF,TGCAGCGTTAGGGCGGGAGGAGAAGTCAATGAGCAGTTCTTC
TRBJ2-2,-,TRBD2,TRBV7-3,CASSFSGDTGELFF,TGTGCCAGCAGCTTTAGCGGGGACACCGGGGAGCTGTTTTTT
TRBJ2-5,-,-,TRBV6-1,CASSESWTEKETQYF,TGTGCCAGCAGTGAATCCTGGACTGAGAAAGAGACCCAGTACTTC
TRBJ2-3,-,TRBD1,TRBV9,CASSVVPQGDDTQYF,TGTGCCAGCAGCGTAGTGCCCCAGGGGGATGATACGCAGTATTTT
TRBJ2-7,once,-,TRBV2,CASNWGHYEQYF,TGTGCCAGCAACTGGGGGCACTACGAGCAGTACTTC
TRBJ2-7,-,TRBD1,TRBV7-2,CASSPPGQGSKQYF,TGTGCCAGCAGCCCCCCGGGACAGGGGTCGAAGCAGTACTTC
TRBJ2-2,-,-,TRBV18,CASSPPYRDTGELFF,TGTGCCAGCTCACCACCGTACCGAGACACCGGGGAGCTGTTTTTT
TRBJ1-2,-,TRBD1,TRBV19,CAISSRTGVGYGYTF,TGTGCCATTAGTTCACGGACAGGGGTAGGCTATGGCTACACCTTC
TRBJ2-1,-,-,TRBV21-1,CASLRTSGRRGEQFF,TGTGCCAGTTTGCGGACTAGCGGGAGGAGGGGAGAGCAGTTCTTC
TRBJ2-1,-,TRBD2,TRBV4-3,CASSLAGGYNEQFF,TGCGCCAGCAGCCTAGCGGGAGGGTACAATGAGCAGTTCTTC
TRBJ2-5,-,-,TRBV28,CATNIGRLSARETQYF,TGTGCCACCAATATTGGGAGACTCTCGGCAAGAGAGACCCAGTACTTC
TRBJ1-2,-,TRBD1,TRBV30,CAWSVQGAVGYTF,TGTGCCTGGAGTGTTCAGGGGGCGGTGGGTTACACCTTC
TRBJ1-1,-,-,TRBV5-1,CASSLGIWTDLNTEAFF,TGCGCCAGCAGCTTGGGGATTTGGACAGACTTGAACACTGAAGCTTTCTTT
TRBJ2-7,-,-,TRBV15,CATSRADEQYF,TGTGCCACCAGCAGAGCTGACGAGCAGTACTTC
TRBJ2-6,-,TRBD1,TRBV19,CASRHWGQRSGANVLTF,TGTGCCAGTAGACATTGGGGACAGCGCTCTGGGGCCAACGTCCTGACTTTC
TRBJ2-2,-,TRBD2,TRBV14,CASSQEGWREGPGELFF,TGTGCCAGCAGCCAAGAAGGTTGGCGGGAGGGCCCCGGGGAGCTGTTTTTT
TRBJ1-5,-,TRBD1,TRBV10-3,CATAPGQGKGSNQPQHF,TGTGCCACGGCACCGGGACAGGGGAAAGGTAGCAATCAGCCCCAGCATTTT
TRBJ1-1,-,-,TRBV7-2,CASSPSVLPNTEAFF,TGTGCCAGCAGCCCGTCAGTTCTCCCGAACACTGAAGCTTTCTTT
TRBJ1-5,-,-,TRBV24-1,CATSQDWGQPQHF,TGTGCCACCTCGCAGGATTGGGGCCAGCCCCAGCATTTT
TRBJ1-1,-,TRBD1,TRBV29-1,CSVVNPGQAVEAFF,TGCAGCGTTGTTAATCCGGGACAGGCTGTTGAAGCTTTCTTT
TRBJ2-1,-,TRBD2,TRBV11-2,CASRPRGTSGSSYNEQFF,TGTGCCAGCAGGCCACGCGGGACTAGCGGGAGCTCTTACAATGAGCAGTTCTTC
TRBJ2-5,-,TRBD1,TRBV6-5,CATRTGVRETQYF,TGTGCCACCCGGACAGGGGTCAGGGAGACCCAGTACTTC
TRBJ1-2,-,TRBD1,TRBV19,CASSPQGQVRYGYTF,TGTGCCAGTAGTCCCCAGGGACAGGTTCGCTATGGCTACACCTTC
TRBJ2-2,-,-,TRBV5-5,CASSFLAGGELFF,TGTGCCAGCAGCTTTTTGGCAGGGGGGGAGCTGTTTTTT
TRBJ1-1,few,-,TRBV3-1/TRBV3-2,CASSGQQNTEAFF,TGTGCCAGCAGCGGTCAACAAAACACTGAAGCTTTCTTT